A single TCR beta chain is shown here with its context. Its specificity is unknown. Per germline, CDR1 LNHDA and CDR2 SQIVND (reference sequence). The CDR3 runs to 12 residues. V dropped 8 bases and J dropped 3; count of bases not matched to a gene: 2. These data belong to a study of cytomegalovirus exposure and HLA in healthy donors. Study observations and caveats: Equally common other TCR beta chains were less clonally expanded than HLA-associated ones, a later analysis found.

This PCR relied on a set of 60 Vbeta primers and 13 Jbeta primers. TCRdb's copy holds only in-frame clones and misses some; the assay was immunoSEQ multiplex PCR. Of approximately 150,000 clones detected, over 70% appear once; the ten largest clones hold under 6%. The clonotype originates from a man between 40 and 49 years old in good health and CMV-seronegative. The chain has TRBV19 and TRBJ2-7; 9 bases are shared with TRBD1. The sample consisted of PBMCs. The DNA for the CDR3 is TGTGCCAGTTCGGACAGGGGCTACGAGCAGTACTTC. Translation gives CASSDRGYEQYF.